This is a list of T cell receptor beta chains from one sample in a study of T-cell reconstitution after alpha-beta-depleted transplantation in children. MiXCR was run by TCRdb on the PCR reads, yielding one entry per CDR3 protein. The table shows a few hundred thousand distinct CDR3 sequences, with 7.5% to 10% occurring only once. The specimen comprised PBMCs from the stem cell graft donor, sampled from the stem cell graft. All receptors come from a human donor who donated a stem cell graft to a child with SCID. Both conserved end residues are part of each CDR3. D genes are given only for firm matches. Size tells how often a clone was seen (once, few, many) or the class of an expanded clone, and some rows leave it out.

d_gene	abundance	j_gene	v_gene	CDR3aa	CDR3nt
TRBD2	many	TRBJ2-1	TRBV27	CASSPRERGYNEQFF	TGTGCCAGCAGTCCTCGGGAGCGGGGGTACAATGAGCAGTTCTTC
TRBD2	few	TRBJ2-7	TRBV18	CASSPGEGEQYF	TGTGCCAGCTCACCAGGGGAGGGGGAGCAGTACTTC
NA	many	TRBJ1-3	TRBV12-3/TRBV12-4	CASSLTRVGDFSGNTIYF	TGTGCCAGCAGTTTGACAAGGGTGGGGGATTTCAGTGGAAACACCATATATTTT
NA	many	TRBJ1-3	TRBV15	CATSSESGPRVSGNTIYF	TGTGCCACCAGCAGCGAATCGGGCCCCAGGGTCTCTGGAAACACCATATATTTT
NA	many	TRBJ2-5	TRBV13	CASSTLLAGGPIQETQYF	TGTGCCAGCAGCACCCTCTTGGCAGGGGGGCCAATACAAGAGACCCAGTACTTC
TRBD2	few	TRBJ2-1	TRBV7-9	CASSWTSGGANEQFF	TGTGCCAGCAGCTGGACTAGCGGGGGGGCCAATGAGCAGTTCTTC
NA	many	TRBJ2-3	TRBV7-2	CASSFSRSTDTQYF	TGTGCCAGCAGCTTTTCCCGAAGCACAGATACGCAGTATTTT
NA	many	TRBJ2-1	TRBV5-1	CASSLVRALDNEQFF	TGCGCCAGCAGCTTGGTCAGGGCTCTCGACAATGAGCAGTTCTTC
NA	many	TRBJ2-7	TRBV10-3	CAIREGHEQYF	TGTGCCATCAGGGAGGGTCACGAGCAGTACTTC
NA	many	TRBJ2-6	TRBV11-2	CASHPSLGTGANVLTF	TGTGCCAGCCACCCCTCTCTGGGGACTGGGGCCAACGTCCTGACTTTC
NA	many	TRBJ1-5	TRBV6-1	CASSPGRGQPQHF	TGTGCCAGCAGTCCAGGCCGGGGCCAGCCCCAGCATTTT
NA	many	TRBJ1-6	TRBV6-5	CASSYAGVSPYNSPLHF	TGTGCCAGCAGTTACGCAGGGGTCTCCCCCTATAATTCACCCCTCCACTTT
TRBD1	many	TRBJ2-3	TRBV20-1	CSARDRQGVTDTQYF	TGCAGTGCTAGAGATCGACAGGGGGTCACAGATACGCAGTATTTT
NA	many	TRBJ2-3	TRBV28	CASSLGRGQEDTQYF	TGTGCCAGCAGTTTAGGGCGGGGTCAGGAGGATACGCAGTATTTT
TRBD2	few	TRBJ2-3	TRBV6-2/TRBV6-3	CAFSYSIAGAYASTDTQYF	TGTGCCTTCAGTTACTCCATAGCGGGGGCCTACGCTAGCACAGATACGCAGTATTTT
NA	few	TRBJ1-2	TRBV28	CASSLGLTGAGGYTF	TGTGCCAGCAGTTTAGGCCTGACAGGCGCCGGGGGCTACACCTTC
TRBD2	many	TRBJ2-1	TRBV11-2	CASRSAGPPNEQFF	TGTGCCAGCAGGTCAGCGGGGCCCCCGAATGAGCAGTTCTTC
TRBD2	many	TRBJ2-4	TRBV28	CASSSLAGGYNIQYF	TGTGCCAGCAGTTCCTTAGCGGGGGGGTATAACATTCAGTACTTC
NA	many	TRBJ2-4	TRBV5-6	CASSLGGYIQYF	TGTGCCAGCAGCTTGGGGGGGTACATTCAGTACTTC
NA	many	TRBJ1-5	TRBV28	CASSSPGGSGVYQPQHF	TGTGCCAGCAGTTCCCCTGGTGGGTCAGGGGTCTATCAGCCCCAGCATTTT
NA	many	TRBJ2-7	TRBV7-9	CASSLAGAGSSFYEQYF	TGTGCCAGCAGCTTAGCGGGAGCAGGCAGCTCCTTCTACGAGCAGTACTTC
NA	many	TRBJ2-2	TRBV12-3/TRBV12-4	CASRQARWGELFF	TGTGCCAGCAGACAGGCGCGGTGGGGGGAGCTGTTTTTT
NA	NA	TRBJ2-2	TRBV7-2	CASSLGWGNINTGELFF	TGTGCCAGCAGCTTAGGGTGGGGCAACATCAACACCGGGGAGCTGTTTTTT